A single sample gave rise to the 28 T cell receptor beta chains below, sequenced in a study of CDR3 diversity in severe acne. TCRdb ran MiXCR on the PCR reads and lists one entry per CDR3 protein. The sample lists approximately 79,000 distinct CDR3 sequences; 45% to 55% were seen once. The sequenced sample was blood. The receptors derive from a male donor in good health, serving as a control.

This rearrangement joins TRBV7-9 to TRBJ1-1; a possible D gene is TRBD1 (5 bases). Per germline, CDR1 SEHNR and CDR2 FQNEAQ (reference sequence). The CDR3 sequence is 13 residues long. V was pared by 7 bases and J by 6 bases, with 15 bases between. CDR3 bases: TGTGCCAGCAACTTTCCTGGGACGGCTGAAGCTTTCTTT. Translating it yields CASNFPGTAEAFF.

This clonotype was counted between two and nine times. J is TRBJ2-3 and V is TRBV7-9, with 8 positions matching TRBD1. V was pared by 5 bases and J by 2 bases, with 3 bases of the junction left unmatched. CDR3 length equals 14 residues. Per the germline V gene, CDR1 is SEHNR and CDR2 is FQNEAQ (reference sequence). The chain's CDR3 is CASSATGDTDTQYF. The CDR3 nucleotides are TGTGCCAGCAGCGCGACAGGGGACACAGATACGCAGTATTTT.

This clonotype was observed once. The chain recombines TRBV5-1 with TRBJ2-2; D not certain. CDR1 SGHRS and CDR2 YFSETQ come from the germline V gene. The ends were cut back, 5 bases at V and 10 bases at J, with 18 bases in the middle. The CDR3 is 14 amino acids. CDR3 loop: CASSLSPNTTELFF. Written as DNA, the CDR3 is TGCGCCAGCAGTTTGAGCCCCAACACCACGGAGCTGTTTTTT.

To note about this clonotype: A clone one base away is much larger, so this may be a read error. CDR3 DNA: TGTGCCATCAGCCGAGCTTCTAGCGGGAGGGATGAGCGGTACTTC. It specifies CAISRASSGRDERYF. The V gene is TRBV10-3, the J gene TRBJ2-7; TRBD2 aligns across 12 bases. The CDR3 loop spans 15 amino acids. The germline CDR1 and CDR2 sequences are ENHRY and SYGVKD.

This chain joins TRBV5-8 and TRBJ2-7; the match to TRBD1 covers 7 bases. V was pared by 0 bases and J by 11 bases, with 8 bases of the junction left unmatched. The CDR3 covers 13 residues. Germline-derived CDR1 and CDR2 are SGHTS and YDEGEE. CDR3 bases: TGTGCCAGCAGCTTGGATCTCGACAGGGAAGAGTACTTC. It specifies CASSLDLDREEYF.

Sample share makes this clonotype medium-sized. This chain connects TRBV5-1 to TRBJ2-7; D not certain. The CDR3 consists of 12 residues. Germline V gives CDR1 SGHRS, CDR2 YFSETQ. Trimming cost V 1 base and J 5 bases, with 7 bases left between them. CDR3 in DNA: TGCGCCAGCAGCTTGACGGGCCACGAGCAGTACTTC. Its protein is CASSLTGHEQYF.

This clonotype has at least ten counts. This rearrangement joins TRBV10-2 to TRBJ2-7, with D unresolved. CDR3 length: 12 amino acids. The germline gives CDR1 WSHSY, CDR2 SAAADI. Trimming pared 4 bases from V and 1 base from J, leaving 5 bases between. CDR3 DNA sequence: TGCGCCAGCAGTGGACAATCCTACGAGCAGTACTTC. Its protein is CASSGQSYEQYF.

This chain uses TRBV24-1 with TRBJ2-7, with TRBD1 matching over 11 bases. V was pared by 9 bases and J by 5 bases, with 11 bases of the junction left unmatched. Germline V gene data show CDR1 as KGHDR and CDR2 as SFDVKD. This CDR3 comprises 15 residues. CDR3 DNA: TGTGCCACCCGCAACCGACGGGACAGGGGGGACGAGCAGTACTTC. Translation: CATRNRRDRGDEQYF.

The chain combines TRBV9 with TRBJ1-1, with 8 bases that match TRBD1. Germline lookup yields CDR1 SGDLS and CDR2 YYNGEE. The CDR3 sequence is 14 residues long. J was trimmed by 3 bases and V by 0 bases; bases with no gene match: 1. The DNA for the CDR3 is TGTGCCAGCAGCGTAGAACAGGGGGACACTGAAGCTTTCTTT. Protein: CASSVEQGDTEAFF. Based on the CDR3 plus reference TRBV9 and TRBJ1-1, the full variable domain is DSGVTQTPKHLITATGQRVTLRCSPRSGDLSVYWYQQSLDQGLQFLIQYYNGEERAKGNILERFSAQQFPDLHSELNLSSLELGDSALYFCASSVEQGDTEAFFGQGTRLTVV.

This clonotype was detected many times. The chain couples TRBV7-9 to TRBJ1-4, with D uncertain. The V end was cut by 5 bases, the J end by 1 base, with 11 bases between. From germline, CDR1 is SEHNR and CDR2 FQNEAQ (reference sequence). This CDR3 comprises 15 residues. The CDR3 DNA reads as TGTGCCAGCAGCCCGGGTGGCGAAACTAATGAAAAACTGTTTTTT. Its translation is CASSPGGETNEKLFF.

This clonotype showed up just a few times. The genes are TRBV9 and TRBJ1-1; D is ambiguous. Germline V gene data show CDR1 as SGDLS and CDR2 as YYNGEE. There are 13 residues in the CDR3. V dropped 0 bases and J dropped 5 bases, with 8 bases sitting between them. CDR3 sequence: CASSVDRGTEAFF. In nucleotides, the CDR3 is TGTGCCAGCAGCGTAGATCGAGGGACTGAAGCTTTCTTT.

This chain links TRBV9 with TRBJ1-1, with D possibly TRBD1 on 5 matching bases. CDR1 and CDR2 from the germline V gene are SGDLS and YYNGEE. The V end was cut by 4 bases, the J end by 1 base, with 11 bases between. The CDR3 runs to 14 residues. CDR3 nucleotide sequence: TGTGCCAGCAGCTCCGGGACGGGGAACACTGAAGCTTTCTTT. It yields the protein CASSSGTGNTEAFF.

This clonotype is medium-sized by share. The chain carries TRBV6-4 and TRBJ2-6; D unresolved. CDR3 length: 14 amino acids. V was pared by 3 bases and J by 0 bases, with 3 bases between. Germline loops: CDR1 MRHNA, CDR2 SNTAGT. CDR3 nucleotide sequence: TGTGCCAGCAGTGAGAGCTCTGGGGCCAACGTCCTGACTTTC. This gives the protein CASSESSGANVLTF.

Many counts were recorded for this clonotype. The genes are TRBV20-1 and TRBJ2-7; D may be TRBD2 (6 bases). V was trimmed by 0 bases and J by 6 bases, leaving 15 bases between them. CDR1 DFQATT and CDR2 SNEGSKA come from the germline V gene (reference sequence). The CDR3 is 14 amino acids. Written as DNA, the CDR3 is TGCAGTGCTAGAGATGATGAACGGGAGCGCGAGCAGTACTTC. Its translation: CSARDDEREREQYF.

CDR3 nucleotide sequence: TGTGCCAGCAGTGAATTCTTGGGACAGGGGCGGTCTGAGGGGACCCAGTACTTC. Protein: CASSEFLGQGRSEGTQYF. The rearrangement joins TRBV25-1 to TRBJ2-5, with 10 bases identical to TRBD1. Germline CDR1 is MGHDK and CDR2 is SYGVNS. J gave up 7 bases and V 1 base, and 15 bases lay outside the gene matches. The CDR3 contains 18 residues.

The chain recombines TRBV25-1 with TRBJ2-1, with D possibly being TRBD2 (6 bases). Germline CDR1 MGHDK, CDR2 SYGVNS. The germline V and J ends were trimmed by 3 bases and 10 bases, with 13 bases remaining between them. The CDR3 extends over 13 amino acids. CDR3: CASSDGGSSEQFF. CDR3 nucleotide sequence: TGTGCCAGCAGTGACGGAGGGAGTAGCGAGCAGTTCTTC.

This clonotype has a handful of counts. CDR3 residues: CASSQISGGGETQYF. The CDR3 DNA is TGTGCCAGCAGCCAGATTTCAGGGGGCGGAGAGACCCAGTACTTC. The chain has TRBV3-1 and TRBJ2-5; 8 bases are a match to TRBD1. CDR3 length equals 15 residues. Germline V CDR1 and CDR2: LGHDT, YNNKEL (reference sequence). Germline trimming cut 3 bases from V and 4 bases from J; bases unmatched to any gene: 7.

In this sample, this clonotype turned up many times. The V and J genes are TRBV6-6 and TRBJ1-1, with unresolved D. Germline CDR1 and CDR2: MNHNY and SVGAGI (reference sequence). Trimming removed 4 bases at V and 1 base at J, with 4 bases between. The length of the CDR3 is 12 residues. CDR3 nucleotide sequence: TGTGCCAGCAGTTGGGAGAACACTGAAGCTTTCTTT. Translating it yields CASSWENTEAFF.

This chain uses TRBV3-1 with TRBJ2-3, with D possibly TRBD2 on 5 matching bases. Germline V lookup: CDR1 LGHDT, CDR2 YNNKEL (reference sequence). The CDR3 runs 16 residues. The V end lost 1 base, the J end lost 1 base, and 12 bases lay between the germline ends. Here the CDR3 DNA reads TGTGCCAGCAGCCAAGGCATCCGAGCGGGCACAGATACGCAGTATTTT. Translating gives CASSQGIRAGTDTQYF.

This clonotype occurred many times. The chain links TRBV5-8 to TRBJ2-1; no firm D call. Germline assignment: CDR1 SGHTS and CDR2 YDEGEE. This CDR3 contains 11 residues. The V end lost 7 bases, the J end lost 6 bases, and 8 bases lay between the germline ends. The CDR3 spells CASGSTNEQFF. CDR3 bases: TGTGCCAGCGGTAGCACCAATGAGCAGTTCTTC.

This rearrangement joins TRBV4-1 to TRBJ1-2; no definite D call. Trimming removed 2 bases at V and 4 bases at J, with 23 bases between. The germline CDR1 and CDR2 sequences are MGHRA and YSYEKL. This CDR3 is 18 amino acids long. Here the CDR3 reads CASSQQSGERMNFYGYTF. CDR3 nucleotide sequence: TGCGCCAGCAGCCAACAATCGGGAGAGAGGATGAATTTCTATGGCTACACCTTC.

This clonotype has a count of ten or more. CDR3 protein: CASSDSAGGNNEQFF. The CDR3 region has the DNA TGTGCCAGCAGTGACTCCGCGGGGGGAAACAATGAGCAGTTCTTC. The chain links TRBV6-4 to TRBJ2-1; TRBD2 matches at 8 bases. V lost 0 bases and J lost 5; bases outside the gene matches: 3. Germline loops: CDR1 MRHNA, CDR2 SNTAGT. This CDR3 contains 15 residues.

Concerning this clonotype itself: One junction end disagrees with the germline gene, perhaps due to a read error. The rearrangement links TRBV29-1 to TRBJ1-1, with a tentative D call TRBD1 (5 bases). Per the germline V gene, CDR1 is SQVTM and CDR2 is ANQGSEA. The CDR3 totals 12 residues. The CDR3 DNA is TGCAGCGTTGAGGGGGTGAACACTGAAGCTTCCTTT. Its translation is CSVEGVNTEASF.

This chain links TRBV7-9 with TRBJ2-2, with TRBD1 matching 8 bases. V shed 5 bases, J shed 9 bases, and the junction held 14 bases outside the gene matches. Looked up from germline, CDR1 is SEHNR and CDR2 is FQNEAQ (reference sequence). The CDR3 runs 16 residues. The CDR3 reads CASSPYGQGTSRELFF. The DNA of the CDR3 is TGTGCCAGCAGCCCATATGGACAGGGAACGAGTCGGGAGCTGTTTTTT.

This clonotype was counted many times. The J gene is TRBJ2-2, the V gene TRBV28; the match to TRBD1 covers 8 bases. The CDR3 is 15 residues long. V was pared by 6 bases and J by 1 base, with 4 bases of the junction left unmatched. Germline V gene data show CDR1 as MDHEN and CDR2 as SYDVKM. CDR3 region: CASSPTGVNTGELFF. CDR3 in DNA: TGTGCCAGCAGCCCGACAGGGGTGAACACCGGGGAGCTGTTTTTT.

This chain joins TRBV19 and TRBJ2-7, with 7 bases fitting TRBD2. The CDR3 is 13 amino acids. Germline CDR1 is LNHDA and CDR2 is SQIVND (reference sequence). V shed 4 bases, J shed 6 bases, and the junction held 6 bases outside the gene matches. The CDR3 DNA reads as TGTGCCAGTAGTACCGGGGGGAGATTCGAGCAGTACTTC. Translating it yields CASSTGGRFEQYF.

This clonotype was observed a few times. The chain has TRBV6-1 and TRBJ1-2; D remains unclear. The CDR3 is 11 residues long. Germline loops: CDR1 MNHNS, CDR2 SASEGT. V was clipped by 3 bases and J by 6 bases, with 5 bases between them. This CDR3 is CASSEVNGYTF. CDR3 bases: TGTGCCAGCAGTGAGGTTAATGGCTACACCTTC.

This clonotype was counted a single time. The chain recombines TRBV12-3 or TRBV12-4 with TRBJ2-2; tentative D call: TRBD1 (6 bases). Trimming removed 3 bases at V and 4 bases at J, with 9 bases between. The CDR3 has 14 amino acids. The DNA for the CDR3 is TGTGCCAGCAGTTTCGGACAGACCACCGGGGAGCTGTTTTTT. It yields the protein CASSFGQTTGELFF.